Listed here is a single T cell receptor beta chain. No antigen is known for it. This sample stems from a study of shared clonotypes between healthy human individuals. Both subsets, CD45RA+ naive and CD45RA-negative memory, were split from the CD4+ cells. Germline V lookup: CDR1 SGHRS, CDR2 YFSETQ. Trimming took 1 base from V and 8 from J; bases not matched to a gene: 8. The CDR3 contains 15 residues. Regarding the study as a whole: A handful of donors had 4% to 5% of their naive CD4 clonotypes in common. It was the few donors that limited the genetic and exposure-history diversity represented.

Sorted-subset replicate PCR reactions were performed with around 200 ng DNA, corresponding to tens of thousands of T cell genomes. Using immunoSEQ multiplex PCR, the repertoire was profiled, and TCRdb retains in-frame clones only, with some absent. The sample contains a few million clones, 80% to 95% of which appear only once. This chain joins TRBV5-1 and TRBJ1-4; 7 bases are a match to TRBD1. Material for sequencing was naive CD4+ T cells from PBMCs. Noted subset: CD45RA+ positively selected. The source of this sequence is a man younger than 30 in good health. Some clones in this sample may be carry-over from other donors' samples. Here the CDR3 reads CASSLTGATREKLFF. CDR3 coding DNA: TGCGCCAGCAGCTTGACAGGGGCTACGAGGGAAAAACTGTTTTTT.